This T cell receptor beta chain was sequenced for a study of shared T cell receptors in the human thymus. Clones were sequenced by immunoSEQ multiplex PCR, and TCRdb holds only the in-frame ones, with some missing. Among 700,000 to 750,000 clones, 80% to 90% were seen once, and the ten largest hold roughly 0.01%. This same sample was also part of a study on human thymus T cells. Turning to that study: Apparent bias marked the V and J gene usage of thymic and blood repertoires.

The source is a girl in the first two years of life with a congenital heart defect. The sample taken for sequencing was thymocytes.

CDR3 bases: TGCGCCAGCAACGCCGGGTCGGGGGACAGGGGAGTCGAGGAGACCCAGTACTTC. This translates into CASNAGSGDRGVEETQYF. The V and J genes are TRBV23-1 and TRBJ2-5; 10 bases are shared with TRBD1. TRBV23-1 is annotated as an ORF whose role is uncertain. After removal of 7 bases from V and 5 bases from J, the junction contained 19 bases not matched to a gene. The CDR3 consists of 18 residues.